This entry features one TCR beta chain sequence. Its antigen target is currently unknown. No qualities accompany the bases; no much larger clone lies one base away. The trial excluded patients who had a history of autoimmune disease or who were on systemic immunosuppression. Peripheral blood for TCR sequencing was drawn from every dose cohort at baseline, at cycle 4 day 1 and at cycle 7 day 1. The samples were taken from a phase I, first-in-human, multicenter, open-label dose-escalation trial of ivuxolimab. Adults with locally advanced or metastatic head and neck squamous cell, hepatocellular, melanoma or renal cell carcinoma were enrolled in the trial. Before TCR sequencing, CD4+ T cells and CD8+ T cells were sorted from peripheral blood as separate populations. This sample is drawn from a study of OX40 agonist ivuxolimab in advanced cancers. In the study overall: Ivuxolimab, which targeted the costimulatory receptor OX40 (CD134), was an agonistic, fully human IgG2 monoclonal antibody. Intravenous ivuxolimab was administered to patients every 2 weeks at six dose levels: 0.01, 0.1, 0.3, 1.5, 3 and 10 mg/kg. Among the 50 to 55 dose-escalation patients, about 20 had hepatocellular carcinoma, approximately 15 melanoma, 9 renal cell carcinoma and 9 head and neck cancer. The dose-escalation cohort was 82.7% male with a mean age of roughly 62 years, ranging from roughly 23 to 90. Patients were allowed to have had prior anti-PD-1, anti-PD-L1 or anti-CTLA-4 therapy, and roughly 40% of the dose-escalation patients had previously received checkpoint inhibitors. Partial responses occurred in three dose-escalation patients: two with cutaneous melanoma and one with hepatocellular carcinoma. Peripheral TCRbeta sequencing aimed to test whether ivuxolimab altered TCR sequence diversity and caused clonal T-cell expansion. The paper covers the monotherapy dose-escalation part of the phase I ivuxolimab trial, which included N of about 50 patients.

The paper as a whole reports these results and caveats: At doses from 0.1 to 3.0 mg/kg, clonal expansion was seen in both CD4+ and CD8+ blood T cells between baseline and week 6. In the 0.1-3.0 mg/kg groups, partial responders were among the patients with the lowest normalized peripheral clonal expansion, particularly in CD8+ T cells. After ivuxolimab, CD8+ T cells had more expanded clones than CD4+ T cells on average. Low levels of normalized T-cell clonal expansion were also seen in some patients who did not respond. The antigen specificity of the peripheral T cells that underwent clonal expansion was not determined.

Genomic DNA was extracted from sorted cells for sequencing of the TCRbeta CDR3 region. The immunoSEQ Assay was used to sequence the TCRbeta CDR3 regions. The immuneACCESS repertoire file appears here via TCRdb, limited to in-frame rearrangements. These files lack a portion of the clones; in checked studies, under half of the deficit traces to unresolved V genes, and the cause of the others is not known. For this sample the table gives over 150,000 clones, of which roughly 94% were detected only once. The top ten clonotypes cover under 0.4% of the sample. The V and J ends are trimmed by 2 bases and 1 base, leaving 11 bases between them. Based on the germline V gene (reference sequence), the CDR1 and CDR2 sequences are GTSNPN and SVGIG. Including the terminal cysteine and phenylalanine, the CDR3 comprises 14 residues. This entry keeps only the CDR3 DNA: 42 bases, framed from base 1.

This receptor chain uses TRBV30 and TRBJ1-1; a tentative D call is TRBD1 (6 bases match). The source is an adult with an advanced solid tumor such as melanoma, head and neck, liver or kidney cancer. This material consisted of CD4+ or CD8+ T cells sorted from blood, taken in a trial of the OX40 agonist ivuxolimab. The DNA reads as follows: TGTGCCTGGAGTTTGGGGGGCGGGAACACTGAAGCTTTCTTT. Translated, it gives CAWSLGGGNTEAFF.